Listed below are T cell receptor beta chains from one sample, sequenced in a study of blood T cells in healthy people across ages. TCRdb ran MiXCR on the 5' RACE reads and lists one entry per CDR3 protein. The table shows hundreds of thousands of distinct CDR3 sequences, with nearly 60% occurring only once. Sequenced input: blood. These receptors were taken from a man between 25 and 39 years old in good health. Both conserved end residues are part of each CDR3. A D gene is named only where the DNA matches it firmly. Rows may omit the clone size; those that give it use once, few, many or a size class.

CDR3 DNA | CDR3 protein | clone size | J gene | D gene | V gene
TGTGCCAGCAGCTTAAGTTTTGGGGGGGATCGTAGCAATCAGCCCCAGCATTTT | CASSLSFGGDRSNQPQHF | - | TRBJ1-5 | - | TRBV7-9
TGCAGTGCTGTGGGACTCGCCTTGCGGGGCGGGGAGGAGACCCAGTACTTC | CSAVGLALRGGEETQYF | once | TRBJ2-5 | - | TRBV20-1
TGTGCCAGCAGCTCTGGGACAGGGAGACAGTACTTC | CASSSGTGRQYF | - | TRBJ2-7 | TRBD1 | TRBV7-2
TGCGCCAGCAGCTTCGGGGACAGGAGCTACGAGCGGTACTTC | CASSFGDRSYERYF | - | TRBJ2-4 | TRBD1 | TRBV5-1
TGTGCCAGCAGTGAGAGCGGGAGTGGGTTCTACGAGCAGTACTTC | CASSESGSGFYEQYF | few | TRBJ2-7 | TRBD2 | TRBV2
TGTGCCAGCAGTGAATATTTAGGGGACGGAGGTACAGATACGCAGTATTTT | CASSEYLGDGGTDTQYF | - | TRBJ2-3 | - | TRBV25-1
TGTGCCAGCAGTCCCGGGCCAAACTACGAGCAGTACTTC | CASSPGPNYEQYF | few | TRBJ2-7 | - | TRBV5-6
TGTGCCAGCAGCTTTTTTTTGTCGTGGGAAACCTCCTACGAGCAGTACTTC | CASSFFLSWETSYEQYF | - | TRBJ2-7 | - | TRBV5-6
TGCAGCGTTGATTCCGGGACAGGGGCCTACGAGCAGTACTTC | CSVDSGTGAYEQYF | - | TRBJ2-7 | TRBD1 | TRBV29-1
TGTGCCATCAGTGAGTTAGCGGGAGGTCCAGATACGCAGTATTTT | CAISELAGGPDTQYF | few | TRBJ2-3 | TRBD2 | TRBV10-3
TGCGCCAGCAGCGGCCTTAGCACGACAGATACGCAGTATTTT | CASSGLSTTDTQYF | - | TRBJ2-3 | - | TRBV5-1
TGTGCCAGCAGTGTGGAGAGCCAGAAGTTCTTC | CASSVESQKFF | once | TRBJ2-1 | - | TRBV2
TGTGCCAGCACCAGGGACGGAGGCAAGGACGAGCAGTACTTC | CASTRDGGKDEQYF | - | TRBJ2-7 | - | TRBV2
TGTGCCACCAGTGAACACGGGACAGGGGGCAATGAGCAGTTCTTC | CATSEHGTGGNEQFF | - | TRBJ2-1 | TRBD1 | TRBV24-1
TGTGCCAGCAGCGCGGATCAGGGGGGAGGCTACACCTTC | CASSADQGGGYTF | few | TRBJ1-2 | TRBD1 | TRBV13
TGCAGCGCCTGGACGTCGACTAGCGGGAATAATGAGCAGTTCTTC | CSAWTSTSGNNEQFF | few | TRBJ2-1 | TRBD2 | TRBV29-1
TGTGCCAGCAGCTGGAGTAGTAATGAGCAGTACTTC | CASSWSSNEQYF | - | TRBJ2-5 | - | TRBV6-6
TGCAGCGTTGACGGGGAGCGGGACTACGAGCAGTACTTC | CSVDGERDYEQYF | - | TRBJ2-7 | TRBD2 | TRBV29-1
TGTGCCAGCAGCCCACAGCGACGTGAGCAGTTCTTC | CASSPQRREQFF | - | TRBJ2-1 | - | TRBV7-2
TGCGCCAGCAGCGTACCCGGGACAGGGTGGGCTGGGGCCAACGTCCTGACTTTC | CASSVPGTGWAGANVLTF | - | TRBJ2-6 | TRBD1 | TRBV5-1
TGTGCCAGCAGTTCTAGCGGAAACCGTTACAATGAGCAGTTCTTC | CASSSSGNRYNEQFF | few | TRBJ2-1 | TRBD2 | TRBV27
TGTGCCAGCAGTCGAATCACCGGGGAGCTGTTTTTT | CASSRITGELFF | - | TRBJ2-2 | - | TRBV25-1
TGCAGTGCTAGAGATAGGCCCGACATCAGCACAGATACGCAGTATTTT | CSARDRPDISTDTQYF | - | TRBJ2-3 | - | TRBV20-1
TGTGCCAGCAGTTGTGGGGGGGGAGAGACCCAGTACTTC | CASSCGGGETQYF | - | TRBJ2-5 | TRBD2 | TRBV27
TGTGCCAGCAGCTCCCCGGACGGGGCCGGCATTCAGTACTTC | CASSSPDGAGIQYF | - | TRBJ2-4 | - | TRBV7-2
TGTGCCAGCAGCTTACCCCATTCCTACAATGAGCAGTACTTC | CASSLPHSYNEQYF | - | TRBJ2-7 | - | TRBV13
TGCAGTGCCCTCGGAGGGGGCTTCGGCACAGATACGCAGTATTTT | CSALGGGFGTDTQYF | few | TRBJ2-3 | - | TRBV20-1
TGTGCCAGCAGCTCCCGGACAGCGAGGGGATCACCCCTCCACTTT | CASSSRTARGSPLHF | - | TRBJ1-6 | - | TRBV7-9
TGTGCCAGCAGCCGGGCTAGCGGGGGATTCAATGAGCAGTTCTTC | CASSRASGGFNEQFF | few | TRBJ2-1 | TRBD2 | TRBV3-1
TGCAGTGCCTGGAGACAGAAAGAGTATGGCTACACCTTC | CSAWRQKEYGYTF | many | TRBJ1-2 | - | TRBV20-1
TGTGCCAGCAGCCCTGGACAGGCCGCCAATGAGCAGTTCTTC | CASSPGQAANEQFF | many | TRBJ2-1 | TRBD1 | TRBV11-3
TGCGCCAGCAGTTACTCGATGGTAGCGGGGGGACATGAGCAGTTCTTC | CASSYSMVAGGHEQFF | once | TRBJ2-1 | TRBD2 | TRBV6-5
TGTGCCAGCAGTCCCGAGACTAGCTTCAGATACAATGAGCAGTACTTC | CASSPETSFRYNEQYF | once | TRBJ2-5 | TRBD2 | TRBV6-2/TRBV6-3
TGTGCCAGCAGCGGGGAGATTCGGTCGCCTACCTACGAGCAGTACTTC | CASSGEIRSPTYEQYF | - | TRBJ2-7 | - | TRBV9
TGCAGCGTTCCAAGGAGTAGGCCTGATGAGCAGTTCTTC | CSVPRSRPDEQFF | - | TRBJ2-1 | - | TRBV29-1
TGCGCCAGCAGCCCCACCCCGAACACAGGGGTGGGCGGCTACACCTTC | CASSPTPNTGVGGYTF | once | TRBJ1-2 | TRBD1 | TRBV5-1
TGTGCCAGCAGTTTAGTTGAAGCTTTCTTT | CASSLVEAFF | few | TRBJ1-1 | - | TRBV27
TGCAGCGTTGCGATGGGGCCATCGGGTATAACGCAGTATTTT | CSVAMGPSGITQYF | few | TRBJ2-3 | - | TRBV29-1
TGTGCCAGCAGCCAAGATGTCTACGAGCAGTACTTC | CASSQDVYEQYF | - | TRBJ2-7 | - | TRBV14
TGTGCCAGCACGGAGCTAGCGGCGACCTACGAGCAGTACTTC | CASTELAATYEQYF | - | TRBJ2-7 | TRBD2 | TRBV6-2/TRBV6-3
TGTGCCATCAGTACTTGGAGGTCTAGCGGGATCACAGATACGCAGTATTTT | CAISTWRSSGITDTQYF | - | TRBJ2-3 | TRBD2 | TRBV10-3
TGTGCCAGCAGGACTCAGCCTACCGGGGCGGAGACCCAGTACTTC | CASRTQPTGAETQYF | - | TRBJ2-5 | - | TRBV7-2
TGCAGTGCTAGTTCCGACATTACGCAGTATTTT | CSASSDITQYF | - | TRBJ2-3 | - | TRBV20-1
TGTGCCAGCAGCTTAGTCCCTAGCGGACCCTCCTACAATGAGCAGTTCTTC | CASSLVPSGPSYNEQFF | few | TRBJ2-1 | TRBD2 | TRBV7-8
TGCAGCGTCGCCCGAAGTCAGGGGGCTGGGGGCTACACCTTC | CSVARSQGAGGYTF | few | TRBJ1-2 | TRBD1 | TRBV29-1
TGTGCCAGCAGCACGGGGACCTTCCCAGAGACCCAGTACTTC | CASSTGTFPETQYF | once | TRBJ2-5 | - | TRBV2
TGCAGCGTTGAGGAGGGGGCGGTCGATGAGCAGTTCTTC | CSVEEGAVDEQFF | few | TRBJ2-1 | - | TRBV29-1
TGTGCCAGCAGTAACCACGAGACCCAGTACTTC | CASSNHETQYF | few | TRBJ2-5 | - | TRBV6-2/TRBV6-3
TGCGCCAGCAGCTTGTCGGTTTGGGAAGAGACCCAGTACTTC | CASSLSVWEETQYF | few | TRBJ2-5 | - | TRBV5-1
TGTGCCAGCAGCCAAAGAACGGTACACCAAGAGACCCAGTACTTC | CASSQRTVHQETQYF | - | TRBJ2-5 | - | TRBV3-1
TGTGCCAGCAGTGCGCTGGGAATTGTGGGCTACACCTTC | CASSALGIVGYTF | few | TRBJ1-2 | - | TRBV2
TGCGCCAGCAGCCAAGAGCAGCGGGAGTTTGATGAGCAGTTCTTC | CASSQEQREFDEQFF | - | TRBJ2-1 | TRBD2 | TRBV4-3